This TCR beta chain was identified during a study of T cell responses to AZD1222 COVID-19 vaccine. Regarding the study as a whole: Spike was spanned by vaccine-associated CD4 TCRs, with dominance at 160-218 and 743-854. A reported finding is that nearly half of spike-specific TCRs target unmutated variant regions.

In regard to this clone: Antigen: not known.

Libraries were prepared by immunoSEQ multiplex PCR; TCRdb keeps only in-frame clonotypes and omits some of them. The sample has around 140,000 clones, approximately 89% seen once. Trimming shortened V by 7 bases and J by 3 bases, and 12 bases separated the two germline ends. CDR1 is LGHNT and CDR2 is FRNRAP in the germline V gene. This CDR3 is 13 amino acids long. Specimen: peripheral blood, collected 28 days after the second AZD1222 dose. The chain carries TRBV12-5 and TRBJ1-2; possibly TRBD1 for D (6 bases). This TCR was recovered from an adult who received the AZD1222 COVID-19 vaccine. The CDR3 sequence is CASAKGEDYGYTF. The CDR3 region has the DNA TGTGCTAGTGCCAAGGGGGAGGACTATGGCTACACCTTC. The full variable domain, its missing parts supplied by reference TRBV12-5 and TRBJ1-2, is DARVTQTPRHKVTEMGQEVTMRCQPILGHNTVFWYRQTMMQGLELLAYFRNRAPLDDSGMPKDRFSAEMPDATLATLKIQPSEPRDSAVYFCASAKGEDYGYTFGSGTRLTVV.